This passage covers 23 T cell receptor beta chains from one sample sequenced in a study of shared clonotypes between healthy human individuals. Assay: immunoSEQ multiplex PCR; the TCRdb copy retains only in-frame clones and omits some. The data show about 2 million clones, 85% to 95% seen once. Source material: naive CD4+ T cells sorted from blood. Noted subset: CD45RA+ positively selected. These receptors were obtained from a man aged 18 to 35 in good health.

Here the CDR3 DNA reads TGCGCCAGCAGCTTGGCCGCGGGTATGATCACAGATACGCAGTATTTT. Its protein is CASSLAAGMITDTQYF. J is TRBJ2-3 and V is TRBV5-1; D is perhaps TRBD2 (5 bases). Trimming took 0 bases from V and 2 from J, leaving 13 bases between them. Germline assignment: CDR1 SGHRS and CDR2 YFSETQ. This CDR3 contains 16 residues.

CDR3 region: CASKGAPSTDTQYF. As DNA, the CDR3 is TGTGCCAGCAAGGGGGCCCCTAGCACAGATACGCAGTATTTT. The V call is TRBV25-1, the J call TRBJ2-3, with TRBD1 matching 7 bases. With 7 bases clipped from V and 0 bases from J, the junction kept 4 bases outside the gene matches. The germline CDR1 and CDR2 sequences are MGHDK and SYGVNS. The CDR3 totals 14 residues.

As for this clone: Other DNA sequences of this sample code for an identical CDR3. The chain carries TRBV9 and TRBJ2-7; D call uncertain. The CDR3 has 14 residues. The V end lost 0 bases, the J end lost 2 bases, and 9 bases lay between the germline ends. In germline, CDR1 is SGDLS, CDR2 YYNGEE. DNA for the CDR3: TGTGCCAGCAGCGTAGGCCAGAATCCCTACGAGCAGTACTTC. Translated, it gives CASSVGQNPYEQYF.

This chain joins TRBV6-5 and TRBJ1-1; tentatively, D is TRBD1 (5 bases). Germline lookup yields CDR1 MNHEY and CDR2 SVGAGI. Trimming removed 7 bases at V and 0 bases at J, with 9 bases between. The CDR3 totals 13 residues. CDR3 sequence reads: CASTRTMNTEAFF. Written as DNA, the CDR3 is TGTGCCAGCACCCGGACAATGAACACTGAAGCTTTCTTT.

This clone was seen a single time. This chain uses TRBV19 with TRBJ1-5; D gene uncertain. Germline V gives CDR1 LNHDA, CDR2 SQIVND (reference sequence). There are 15 residues in the CDR3. The V end lost 8 bases, the J end lost 2 bases, and 16 bases lay between the germline ends. The CDR3, as DNA: TGTGCCAGTGGTACAATCGGTAATGGCAATCAGCCCCAGCATTTT. As protein: CASGTIGNGNQPQHF.

The V gene is TRBV18, the J gene TRBJ2-7; a weak D match, TRBD2 (5 bases). V dropped 3 bases and J dropped 1 base, with 16 bases sitting between them. Germline lookup yields CDR1 KGHSH and CDR2 LQKENI. This CDR3 spans 16 amino acids. The CDR3 nucleotides are TGTGCCAGCTCACCCTTACTAGGGTTTAATTCCTACGAGCAGTACTTC. This codes for CASSPLLGFNSYEQYF.

The CDR3 sequence: CASSQVGLAEVEQFF. CDR3 nucleotides: TGCGCCAGCAGCCAAGTAGGGCTAGCGGAAGTGGAGCAGTTCTTC. The chain is built from TRBV4-1 and TRBJ2-1; 7 bases fit TRBD2. Germline lookup yields CDR1 MGHRA and CDR2 YSYEKL. The CDR3 totals 15 residues. The V and J ends lost 1 base and 10 bases, in that order; junction bases with no gene match: 10.

The chain carries TRBV5-1 and TRBJ1-3, with TRBD1 identical over 8 bases. The ends lost 4 bases at V and 2 bases at J; junction bases unmatched: 11. The germline V gene has CDR1 SGHRS and CDR2 YFSETQ. The CDR3 is made up of 17 amino acids. Here the CDR3 reads CASSQLMTGATGNTIYF. The CDR3 nucleotides read TGCGCCAGCAGCCAGCTCATGACAGGGGCCACTGGAAACACCATATATTTT.

The chain links TRBV6-5 to TRBJ2-3, with 10 bases identical to TRBD2. This CDR3 is built from 14 residues. The trim removed 5 bases at V and 8 bases at J, leaving 7 bases unmatched. CDR1 MNHEY and CDR2 SVGAGI come from the germline V gene. The CDR3 nucleotides read TGTGCCAGCAGTCCTTGGACTAGCGGCGCTACGCAGTATTTT. Translation: CASSPWTSGATQYF.

The chain links TRBV6-6 to TRBJ2-4, with TRBD2 matching over 14 bases. V lost 6 bases, J lost 11 bases, and 3 bases stayed unmatched. Germline CDR1 and CDR2: MNHNY and SVGAGI (reference sequence). The CDR3 totals 13 residues. The CDR3 sequence is CASSQGLAGVQYF. For the CDR3, the DNA is TGTGCCAGCAGCCAGGGACTAGCGGGAGTTCAGTACTTC.

V usage is TRBV5-4 and J usage is TRBJ1-4; D is undetermined. The CDR3 runs to 13 residues. V lost 4 bases, J lost 8 bases, and 12 bases lay in between. Germline V gene sequence: CDR1 SGHNT, CDR2 YYREEE (reference sequence). DNA of the CDR3: TGTGCCAGCAGCGGTGGGGTTTACGAAAAACTGTTTTTT. It translates to CASSGGVYEKLFF.

The chain links TRBV10-3 to TRBJ2-3; 10 bases line up with TRBD2. The junction had 4 bases not matched to a gene; V was cut back by 11 bases and J by 5 bases. The germline V gene encodes CDR1 ENHRY and CDR2 SYGVKD. The CDR3 has 12 residues. The DNA for the CDR3 is TGTGCCGCAGGACTAGCGGAAGATACGCAGTATTTT. This sequence encodes CAAGLAEDTQYF.

This sequence joins TRBV2 and TRBJ1-6; 8 bases match TRBD1. The CDR3 runs to 15 residues. Germline loops: CDR1 SNHLY, CDR2 FYNNEI. Trimming took 5 bases from V and 7 from J; bases not matched to a gene: 7. The CDR3 DNA reads TGTGCCAGCAGTCCCCCGACAGGGGAGAATTCACCCCTCCACTTT. It yields the protein CASSPPTGENSPLHF.

This clone was recorded once. The gene calls are TRBV18 and TRBJ2-7, with TRBD1 as a possible D gene (5 bases). The germline gives CDR1 KGHSH, CDR2 LQKENI. Trimming took 2 bases from V and 2 from J, leaving 10 bases between them. The CDR3 is 14 residues long. The DNA for the CDR3 is TGTGCCAGCTCACCAACAGGACCTACCTACGAGCAGTACTTC. It translates to CASSPTGPTYEQYF.

The CDR3 loop is CASSYPTGLNEKLFF. CDR3 nucleotide sequence: TGTGCCAGCAGTTACCCGACAGGGTTAAATGAAAAACTGTTTTTT. The chain couples TRBV6-6 to TRBJ1-4; 7 nucleotides align to TRBD1. This CDR3 region has 15 residues. Germline V gene sequence: CDR1 MNHNY, CDR2 SVGAGI (reference sequence). The V gene end was trimmed by 2 bases and the J gene end by 5 bases; junction bases not matched to a gene: 5.

The rearrangement uses TRBV7-9 and TRBJ2-5; D unclear. Germline CDR1 reads SEHNR; CDR2 reads FQNEAQ (reference sequence). The CDR3 runs to 15 residues. The V end lost 5 bases, the J end lost 0 bases, and 13 bases lay between the germline ends. The CDR3 sequence is CASSILTLYQETQYF. CDR3 sequence (DNA): TGTGCCAGCAGCATCCTAACCTTGTACCAAGAGACCCAGTACTTC.

This rearrangement joins TRBV9 to TRBJ2-2; 7 bases agree with TRBD2. This CDR3 has 14 residues. Germline-derived CDR1 and CDR2 are SGDLS and YYNGEE. V trimming: 5 bases; J trimming: 2 bases; junction bases outside the gene matches: 3. CDR3 bases: TGTGCCAGCAGAGGGGAGGGCAACACCGGGGAGCTGTTTTTT. It specifies CASRGEGNTGELFF.

This chain connects TRBV2 to TRBJ1-2; possibly TRBD1 for D (6 bases). V shed 2 bases and J shed 3 bases, with 10 bases lying between them. This CDR3 comprises 14 residues. CDR1 SNHLY and CDR2 FYNNEI come from the germline V gene. Here the CDR3 DNA reads TGTGCCAGCAGTGAATTGGGGGCGTACTATGGCTACACCTTC. This sequence encodes CASSELGAYYGYTF.

This chain uses TRBV5-1 with TRBJ2-1, with TRBD2 matching 14 bases. V lost 2 bases and J lost 1; bases outside the gene matches: 5. Germline V gene data show CDR1 as SGHRS and CDR2 as YFSETQ. This CDR3 has 18 residues. CDR3 residues: CASSFGTSGSWSYNEQFF. The CDR3, as DNA: TGCGCCAGCAGCTTTGGGACTAGCGGGAGCTGGTCCTACAATGAGCAGTTCTTC.

Concerning this clone itself: Just one base apart from a much larger clone, this may be a read error. The J gene is TRBJ2-7, the V gene TRBV6-5; D not certain. Per the germline V gene, CDR1 is MNHEY and CDR2 is SVGAGI. V was cut by 4 bases and J by 3 bases, with 4 bases left in between. CDR3 length equals 11 residues. CDR3: CASSFNYEQYF. The CDR3 region has the DNA TGTGCCAGCAGTTTCAACTACGAGCAGTACTTC.

Only a few counts were recorded for this clone. Other DNA sequences in this sample translate to the same CDR3. The J gene is TRBJ2-2, the V gene TRBV7-2; D uncertain. Germline CDR1 is SGHTA and CDR2 is FQGNSA. The CDR3 covers 12 residues. Trimming pared 1 base from V and 4 bases from J, leaving 1 base between. CDR3 coding DNA: TGTGCCAGCAGCTTAGTCACCGGGGAGCTGTTTTTT. This translates into CASSLVTGELFF.

This chain connects TRBV5-1 to TRBJ2-5, with D tentatively TRBD1 or TRBD2 (5 bases each). V lost 4 bases and J lost 4, with 17 bases in between. The CDR3 extends over 15 amino acids. Germline values: CDR1 SGHRS, CDR2 YFSETQ. DNA of the CDR3: TGCGCCAGCAGCACCGGGGCCTCAAGGGGAGAGACCCAGTACTTC. Translating gives CASSTGASRGETQYF.

V gene TRBV28 combines with J gene TRBJ1-3, with D perhaps TRBD1 (5 bases). This CDR3 has 16 residues. Germline V gives CDR1 MDHEN, CDR2 SYDVKM. V was shortened by 2 bases and J by 2 bases, with 13 bases between the two germline ends. The CDR3 coding sequence is TGTGCCAGCAGTTTAAATGCAGGGCGTACTGGAAACACCATATATTTT. Protein product: CASSLNAGRTGNTIYF. The whole variable domain, filled in from reference TRBV28 and TRBJ1-3, reads DVKVTQSSRYLVKRTGEKVFLECVQDMDHENMFWYRQDPGLGLRLIYFSYDVKMKEKGDIPEGYSVSREKKERFSLILESASTNQTSMYLCASSLNAGRTGNTIYFGEGSWLTVV.